The T cell receptor (beta chain) under discussion was sequenced for a study of cytomegalovirus exposure and HLA in healthy donors. Study-wide results and caveats: Usually a TCR sequence was rare, but some public TCRs were found in many donors. An analysis that came later showed most CMV-associated TCR beta chains appearing HLA-restricted.

Germline V gene sequence: CDR1 MNHNS, CDR2 SASEGT. The V gene end was trimmed by 6 bases and the J gene end by 7 bases; junction bases not matched to a gene: 8. The CDR3 runs 14 residues. In the PCR, 60 Vbeta and 13 Jbeta primers were used. Original handling: Among the unique TCR beta chains that a later analysis counted, about 81 million in all, roughly 11 million were shared. The repertoire was sequenced with immunoSEQ multiplex PCR; TCRdb's copy has only in-frame clones and lacks some. V, J and clone size reflect that table, while D and trimming were determined from the DNA. Here the sample spans about 180,000 clones, about three quarters being singletons. With regard to this clone: Its cognate antigen is unknown.

The receptor was isolated from a man aged 18 to 29 in good health and CMV-seronegative. The specimen was PBMCs. This rearrangement joins TRBV6-1 to TRBJ1-2, with 10 bases matching TRBD1. The CDR3 sequence is CASSASRDRGGYTF. The CDR3, as DNA: TGTGCCAGCAGCGCAAGCCGGGACAGGGGTGGCTACACCTTC.